The 6 T cell receptor beta chains below were found in one sample sequenced in a study of siplizumab effects on memory and regulatory T cells. Libraries were prepared by immunoSEQ multiplex PCR; TCRdb keeps only in-frame clonotypes and omits some of them. Here the sample spans around 83,000 clones, about 90% being singletons. Material for sequencing was CD4+ T cells sorted from blood. The source is a human donor in good health.

The chain carries TRBV30 and TRBJ1-1; no firm D call. The CDR3 is made up of 14 amino acids. From germline, CDR1 is GTSNPN and CDR2 SVGIG (reference sequence). Trimming removed 3 bases from V and 0 bases from J, with 11 bases in between. CDR3 protein: CAWRVGTVNTEAFF. CDR3 coding DNA: TGTGCCTGGAGAGTAGGTACAGTGAACACTGAAGCTTTCTTT.

The V and J genes are TRBV2 and TRBJ1-1; 9 nucleotides agree with TRBD1. This CDR3 has 15 amino acids. After removal of 8 bases from V and 5 bases from J, the junction contained 12 bases not matched to a gene. Germline V gene sequence: CDR1 SNHLY, CDR2 FYNNEI. The CDR3 reads CASHRLDRGRTEAFF. CDR3 DNA: TGTGCCAGCCACAGATTAGACAGGGGGAGGACTGAAGCTTTCTTT.

The genes are TRBV19 and TRBJ2-3; the match to TRBD2 covers 8 bases. The CDR3 runs 17 residues. After removal of 7 bases from V and 4 bases from J, the junction contained 16 bases not matched to a gene. CDR1 and CDR2 (germline): LNHDA, SQIVND (reference sequence). The DNA for the CDR3 is TGTGCCAGTACCCCACGCCGGGGCGGGAGGAATCCAGATACGCAGTATTTT. Translating gives CASTPRRGGRNPDTQYF.

There are a few counts of this clone. The chain has TRBV2 and TRBJ2-3; D unresolved. V dropped 7 bases and J dropped 6 bases, with 17 bases sitting between them. This CDR3 has 14 amino acids. CDR1 SNHLY and CDR2 FYNNEI come from the germline V gene. CDR3 DNA sequence: TGTGCCAGCACCCTCGGAGATCCCCCGGATACGCAGTATTTT. Residues: CASTLGDPPDTQYF.

Here the CDR3 reads CASSLFGVAGLTYNEQFF. In nucleotides, the CDR3 is TGTGCCAGCAGCCTCTTTGGGGTAGCGGGACTGACTTACAATGAGCAGTTCTTC. The chain is built from TRBV27 and TRBJ2-1, with TRBD2 matching 8 bases. There are 18 residues in the CDR3. J gave up 4 bases and V 6 bases, and 17 bases lay outside the gene matches. Germline CDR1 reads MNHEY; CDR2 reads SMNVEV (reference sequence).

The chain has TRBV19 and TRBJ2-2, with 8 bases matching TRBD2. The CDR3 is made up of 15 amino acids. The germline gives CDR1 LNHDA, CDR2 SQIVND (reference sequence). J was trimmed by 4 bases and V by 3 bases; bases with no gene match: 4. The CDR3, as DNA: TGTGCCAGTAGTATCCCGCTAGCGGGCACCGGGGAGCTGTTTTTT. This codes for CASSIPLAGTGELFF.